The clone carrying this T cell receptor (beta chain) was detected a few times. Patients aged 18 to 65 had newly diagnosed hyperthyroidism lasting under 2 months. Exclusion criteria comprised uncontrolled infection, other autoimmune disease, pregnancy or lactation. The source of the sample is a study of T cells in Graves' hyperthyroidism and ophthalmopathy. Amplified TCR beta CDR3 regions derived from RNA transcripts. The HTBI primer set was used in a first-round RT-PCR of the TCR CDR3. In TCRdb, the multiplex PCR reads were re-called with MiXCR into one record per CDR3 protein. Here the sample spans 540,000 or so distinct CDR3 sequences, 15% to 19% being singletons. CDR3 length: 15 amino acids. The V end lost 0 bases, the J end lost 4 bases, and 13 bases lay between the germline ends. Germline V CDR1 and CDR2: DFQATT, SNEGSKA (reference sequence).

This chain uses TRBV20-1 with TRBJ2-1; perhaps TRBD1 as D (6 bases). The clonotype originates from a woman in her twenties or thirties with Graves' hyperthyroidism. The sequenced sample was blood. In DNA, the CDR3 is TGCAGTGCTAGAGACTACAGGGAGCCTTACAATGAGCAGTTCTTC. It is translated as CSARDYREPYNEQFF.